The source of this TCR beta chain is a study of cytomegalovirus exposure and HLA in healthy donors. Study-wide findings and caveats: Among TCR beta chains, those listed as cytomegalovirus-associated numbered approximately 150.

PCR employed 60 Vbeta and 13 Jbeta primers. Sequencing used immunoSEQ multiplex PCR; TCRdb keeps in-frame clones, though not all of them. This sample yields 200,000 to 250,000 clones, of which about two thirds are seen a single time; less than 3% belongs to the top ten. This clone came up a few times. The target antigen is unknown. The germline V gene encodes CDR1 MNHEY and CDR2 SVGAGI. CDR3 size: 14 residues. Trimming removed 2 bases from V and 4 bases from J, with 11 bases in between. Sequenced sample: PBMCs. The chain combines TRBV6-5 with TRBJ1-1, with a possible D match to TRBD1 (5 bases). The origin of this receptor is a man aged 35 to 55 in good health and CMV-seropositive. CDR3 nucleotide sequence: TGTGCCAGCAGTTACGTCGACAGTTCCACTGAAGCTTTCTTT. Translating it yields CASSYVDSSTEAFF.